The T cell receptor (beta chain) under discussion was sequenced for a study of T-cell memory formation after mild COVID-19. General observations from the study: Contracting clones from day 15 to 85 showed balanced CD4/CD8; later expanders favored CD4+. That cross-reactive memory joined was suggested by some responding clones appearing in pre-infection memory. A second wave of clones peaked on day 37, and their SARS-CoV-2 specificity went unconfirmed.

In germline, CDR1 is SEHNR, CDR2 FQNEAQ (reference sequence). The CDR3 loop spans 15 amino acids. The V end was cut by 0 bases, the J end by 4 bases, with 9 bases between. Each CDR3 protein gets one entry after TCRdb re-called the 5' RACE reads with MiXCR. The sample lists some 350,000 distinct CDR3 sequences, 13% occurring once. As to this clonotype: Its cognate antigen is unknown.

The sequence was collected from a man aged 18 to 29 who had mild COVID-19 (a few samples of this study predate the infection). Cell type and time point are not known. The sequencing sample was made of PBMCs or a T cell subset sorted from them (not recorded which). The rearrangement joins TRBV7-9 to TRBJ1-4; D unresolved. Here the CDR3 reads CASSLARRYNEKLFF. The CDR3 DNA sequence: TGTGCCAGCAGCTTAGCGCGGAGGTATAATGAAAAACTGTTTTTT.